The 3 T cell receptor beta chains given below trace back to one sample, sequenced in a study of response to subunit inactivated influenza vaccine. TCRdb re-analysed the RT-PCR reads in MiXCR, keeping a single row per CDR3 protein. Of about 190,000 distinct CDR3 sequences listed, about an eighth are singletons. The source was CD8+ T cells sorted from PBMCs, collected around 5 days after vaccination. The receptors shown here come from a man in his fifties who received an inactivated influenza vaccine.

J is TRBJ2-1 and V is TRBV10-2; no firm D call. Germline loops: CDR1 WSHSY, CDR2 SAAADI. V dropped 2 bases and J dropped 10 bases, with 6 bases sitting between them. The CDR3 is made up of 11 amino acids. Here the CDR3 DNA reads TGCGCCAGCAGTGAGCTACGAGAGCAGTTCTTC. It codes for CASSELREQFF.

This clonotype was recorded a few times. The rearrangement links TRBV27 to TRBJ2-1; D not resolved. The CDR3 has 13 amino acids. Per germline, CDR1 MNHEY and CDR2 SMNVEV (reference sequence). Trimming stripped 2 bases from V and 3 bases from J, with 5 bases between. The CDR3 sequence is CASSLSLYNEQFF. The DNA for the CDR3 is TGTGCCAGCAGTTTAAGCCTCTACAATGAGCAGTTCTTC.

This clonotype turned up a few times. The chain uses TRBV6-6 and TRBJ1-1, with D unclear. This CDR3 spans 12 amino acids. The V gene lost 4 bases and the J gene lost 6 bases, with 9 bases spanning the gap. The germline CDR1 and CDR2 sequences are MNHNY and SVGAGI (reference sequence). The CDR3: CASSFLGSEAFF. CDR3 DNA: TGTGCCAGCAGTTTTTTAGGGTCTGAAGCTTTCTTT.